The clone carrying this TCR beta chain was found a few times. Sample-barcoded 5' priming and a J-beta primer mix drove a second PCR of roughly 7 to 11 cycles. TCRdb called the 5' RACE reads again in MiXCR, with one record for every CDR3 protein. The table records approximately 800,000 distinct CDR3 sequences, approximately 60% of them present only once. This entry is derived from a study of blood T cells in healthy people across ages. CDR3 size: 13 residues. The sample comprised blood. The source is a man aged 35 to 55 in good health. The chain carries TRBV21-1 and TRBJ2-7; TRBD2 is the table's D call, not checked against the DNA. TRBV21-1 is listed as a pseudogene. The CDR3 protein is CASRTGGVYEQYF. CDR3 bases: TGTGCCAGCAGGACGGGAGGGGTCTACGAGCAGTACTTC.